A single sample is the source of the 15 T cell receptor beta chains below, sequenced in a study of blood T cell repertoires in COVID-19. TCRdb keeps only in-frame clones here, not all; method: immunoSEQ multiplex PCR. The sample lists 100,000 to 150,000 clones, less than 90% occurring once. Sequencing input: PBMCs or T cells enriched from blood (not recorded which). These receptors all stem from a woman between 45 and 65 years old who had recovered from COVID-19.

This clone has just a few counts. Other DNA sequences in the sample encode the same CDR3. The rearrangement uses TRBV11-3 and TRBJ1-5, with 10 nucleotides matching TRBD1. CDR3 length: 15 residues. In germline, CDR1 is SGHNT, CDR2 YENEEA. The V gene end was trimmed by 5 bases and the J gene end by 1 base; junction bases not matched to a gene: 2. The CDR3: CASSRGQGSNQPQHF. The CDR3 DNA follows: TGTGCCAGCAGCCGGGGACAGGGGAGCAATCAGCCCCAGCATTTT.

The CDR3 DNA is TGTGCCAGCAGGACAGGGGGGCGGAATTCACCCCTCCACTTT. Translating gives CASRTGGRNSPLHF. V usage is TRBV7-9 and J usage is TRBJ1-6; TRBD1 aligns across 9 bases. CDR1 is SEHNR, CDR2 FQNEAQ, per germline (reference sequence). This CDR3 is built from 14 residues. Germline trimming cut 6 bases from V and 7 bases from J; bases unmatched to any gene: 4.

The chain joins TRBV4-1 to TRBJ1-1, with D perhaps matching TRBD1 (6 bases). Trimming removed 3 bases from V and 1 base from J, with 18 bases in between. Germline V gene lookup returns CDR1 MGHRA and CDR2 YSYEKL. The CDR3 has 17 residues. The CDR3 sequence: CASSHPPWGTQNTEAFF. CDR3 DNA: TGCGCCAGCAGCCATCCCCCCTGGGGGACACAGAACACTGAAGCTTTCTTT.

The genes are TRBV16 and TRBJ1-1; 9 nucleotides match TRBD1. The germline V gene encodes CDR1 KGHSY and CDR2 FQNENV. CDR3 size: 15 residues. Germline trimming cut 2 bases from V and 3 bases from J; bases unmatched to any gene: 4. The chain's CDR3 is CASSQTGGYDTEAFF. Here the CDR3 DNA reads TGTGCCAGCAGCCAAACAGGGGGCTACGACACTGAAGCTTTCTTT.

The chain has TRBV18 and TRBJ1-1; the match to TRBD1 covers 7 bases. This CDR3 is 15 amino acids long. V trimming: 3 bases; J trimming: 4 bases; junction bases outside the gene matches: 8. Germline V gives CDR1 KGHSH, CDR2 LQKENI. The CDR3 loop is CASSPQGVAVTEAFF. The CDR3, as DNA: TGTGCCAGCTCACCGCAGGGGGTCGCCGTCACTGAAGCTTTCTTT. The variable domain in full, with the rest retrieved from reference TRBV18 and TRBJ1-1, is NAGVMQNPRHLVRRRGQEARLRCSPMKGHSHVYWYRQLPEEGLKFMVYLQKENIIDESGMPKERFSAEFPKEGPSILRIQQVVRGDSAAYFCASSPQGVAVTEAFFGQGTRLTVV.

This chain uses TRBV5-6 with TRBJ1-2; 11 bases map to TRBD1. The V and J ends lost 4 bases and 5 bases, in that order; junction bases with no gene match: 16. The CDR3 totals 18 residues. CDR1 SGHDT and CDR2 YYEEEE come from the germline V gene. As DNA, the CDR3 is TGTGCCAGCAGCCCACCGGGACAGGGGGGCAGAATCGGGTATGGCTACACCTTC. This translates into CASSPPGQGGRIGYGYTF.

V usage is TRBV27 and J usage is TRBJ1-1, with 8 bases matching TRBD1. The CDR3 covers 14 residues. CDR1 and CDR2 from the germline V gene are MNHEY and SMNVEV (reference sequence). V was clipped by 3 bases and J by 4 bases; unmatched bases: 4. The CDR3, as DNA: TGTGCCAGCAGTTTGCAGGGGGCTTCCACTGAAGCTTTCTTT. Its protein is CASSLQGASTEAFF.

J is TRBJ1-4 and V is TRBV18, with D uncertain. The germline CDR1 and CDR2 sequences are KGHSH and LQKENI. The CDR3 is 15 residues long. The V end was cut by 3 bases, the J end by 7 bases, with 15 bases between. The CDR3 here is CASSPRAGEGEKLFF. The DNA for the CDR3 is TGTGCCAGCTCACCCCGTGCTGGGGAGGGTGAAAAACTGTTTTTT.

This chain joins TRBV4-1 and TRBJ1-1, with TRBD1 as a possible D gene (5 bases). The CDR3 totals 15 residues. CDR1 MGHRA and CDR2 YSYEKL come from the germline V gene. V lost 0 bases, J lost 3 bases, and 11 bases lay in between. This chain's CDR3 is CASSQDGHPDTEAFF. The DNA of the CDR3 is TGCGCCAGCAGCCAAGATGGACACCCGGACACTGAAGCTTTCTTT.

This clone was detected only once. This chain uses TRBV7-2 with TRBJ1-2, with D possibly being TRBD1 (5 bases). The CDR3 spans 13 residues. Trimming pared 5 bases from V and 8 bases from J, leaving 15 bases between. Germline lookup yields CDR1 SGHTA and CDR2 FQGNSA. CDR3 in amino acids: CASSGGVHGGYTF. In DNA, the CDR3 is TGTGCCAGCAGCGGGGGGGTCCACGGAGGCTACACCTTC.

This clone was seen once. DNA of the CDR3: TGTGCCAGCAGCGAAGACAGGGTTCTGAACACTGAAGCTTTCTTT. Its translation: CASSEDRVLNTEAFF. The J gene is TRBJ1-1, the V gene TRBV9; 7 bases are a match to TRBD1. CDR1 and CDR2 (germline): SGDLS, YYNGEE. The CDR3 covers 15 residues. J lost 0 bases, V lost 3 bases, and 5 bases had no gene match.

The rearrangement links TRBV3-1 (or the pseudogene TRBV3-2) to TRBJ2-7; a weak D match, TRBD2 (6 bases). The V end was cut by 1 base, the J end by 2 bases, with 12 bases between. This CDR3 comprises 15 residues. Germline values: CDR1 LGHDT, CDR2 YNNKEL (reference sequence). CDR3 sequence: CASSQVAGSPYEQYF. The CDR3 coding sequence is TGTGCCAGCAGCCAAGTGGCGGGGTCGCCCTACGAGCAGTACTTC.

The chain recombines TRBV6-2 or TRBV6-3 with TRBJ1-1; D is possibly TRBD1 (5 bases). Trimming shortened V by 2 bases and J by 2 bases, and 12 bases separated the two germline ends. This CDR3 has 15 amino acids. The germline CDR1 and CDR2 sequences are MNHEY and SVGEGT. The CDR3 protein is CASSYMGLPNTEAFF. The CDR3 DNA reads TGTGCCAGCAGTTACATGGGGCTCCCCAACACTGAAGCTTTCTTT.

This clone was seen more than once but under ten times. The J gene is TRBJ1-2, the V gene TRBV11-3, with 7 positions matching TRBD1. The germline V gene has CDR1 SGHNT and CDR2 YENEEA. V lost 5 bases, J lost 6 bases, and 3 bases stayed unmatched. The CDR3 sequence is 12 residues long. The CDR3 loop reads CASSAGTDGYTF. CDR3 DNA: TGTGCCAGCAGCGCCGGGACAGATGGCTACACCTTC.

This rearrangement joins TRBV6-2 or TRBV6-3 to TRBJ1-2; maybe TRBD1 (6 bases). V was trimmed by 5 bases and J by 5 bases, leaving 18 bases between them. CDR1 MNHEY and CDR2 SVGEGT come from the germline V gene. The CDR3 consists of 15 residues. The CDR3 loop is CASSLYPDSRYGYTF. In DNA, the CDR3 is TGTGCCAGCAGTCTCTACCCGGACAGCCGTTATGGCTACACCTTC.